This TCR beta chain was sequenced during a study of blood T cell repertoires in COVID-19. J lost 5 bases, V lost 4 bases, and 12 bases had no gene match. The CDR3 covers 16 residues. CDR1 is SGHDN and CDR2 is FVKESK in the germline V gene. This clone was detected only once. Assay: immunoSEQ multiplex PCR; the TCRdb copy retains only in-frame clones and omits some. The sample records around 220,000 clones, about 88% being singletons. Sequencing used peripheral blood. This sequence was found in a woman aged 40 to 49 who had recovered from COVID-19. V usage is TRBV14 and J usage is TRBJ2-7, with 9 bases matching TRBD1. As DNA, the CDR3 is TGTGCCAGCAGCCTTTCACAGGGGGCTGTAGAGGACGAGCAGTACTTC. It encodes CASSLSQGAVEDEQYF.